These 3 T cell receptor beta chains share one sample of origin, sequenced in a study of T cells in Graves' hyperthyroidism and ophthalmopathy. The CDR3 regions of TCR beta were amplified from RNA transcripts. HTBI primers were the set used in a first-round RT-PCR of the TCR CDR3. TCRdb reprocessed the multiplex PCR reads with MiXCR, giving one entry per CDR3 protein. Of more than 300,000 distinct CDR3 sequences in the sample, 14% were seen once. Specimen: blood. These receptor sequences come from a woman aged 30 to 39 with Graves' hyperthyroidism.

Turning to this clonotype: Since a much larger clone is just one base distant, this may be a read error. The rearrangement links TRBV12-3 or TRBV12-4 to TRBJ1-5; tentative D call: TRBD1 (5 bases). CDR3 length equals 15 residues. The ends were cut back, 5 bases at V and 5 bases at J, with 16 bases in the middle. The CDR3 spells CASSLGQRSDQPQHF. The CDR3 DNA reads TGTGCCAGCAGTCTGGGGCAACGAAGCGATCAGCCCCAGCATTTT.

The V and J genes are TRBV7-3 and TRBJ1-2; 8 bases agree with TRBD1. This CDR3 is built from 15 residues. Germline V CDR1 and CDR2: SGHTA, FQGTGA. Trimming took 5 bases from V and 7 from J; bases not matched to a gene: 12. As DNA, the CDR3 is TGTGCCAGCAGCCCTACAGGGGGACCTAATGCTGGCTACACCTTC. Translating it yields CASSPTGGPNAGYTF.

This clonotype has ten or more counts. The rearrangement uses TRBV29-1 and TRBJ2-3, with a possible D match to TRBD2 (5 bases). Germline V gene sequence: CDR1 SQVTM, CDR2 ANQGSEA. CDR3 length equals 14 residues. The ends were cut back, 1 base at V and 0 bases at J, with 8 bases in the middle. The CDR3 loop is CSVEGWTSTDTQYF. CDR3 DNA sequence: TGCAGCGTTGAAGGATGGACTAGCACAGATACGCAGTATTTT.